The subject of this entry is one T cell receptor (beta chain). Antigen: not known. Trimming removed 3 bases from V and 7 bases from J, with 15 bases in between. This CDR3 region has 14 residues. Germline CDR1 LNHDA, CDR2 SQIVND (reference sequence). PCR was performed using 60 Vbeta and 13 Jbeta primers. Only in-frame clones appear in the TCRdb table, and some are missing; sequencing was by immunoSEQ multiplex PCR. This sample carries 100,000 or so clones, 69% of them seen once, and the ten largest clones take about 3.5%. This specimen comes from a study of cytomegalovirus exposure and HLA in healthy donors. Study findings and constraints: TCR beta sequences reportedly predicted most subjects' HLA-A and HLA-B alleles accurately. TCR beta sequences numbering around 15,000 were associated with HLA alleles at 0.05 false discovery rate in a later analysis. Most TCR sequences were uncommon, yet certain public TCRs appeared in many donors. Later genetic work tied a missense DCLRE1C variant to beta-chain V and J trimming.

The specimen was PBMCs. The TCR sequence derives from a man younger than 40 in good health and CMV-seronegative. V is TRBV19 and J is TRBJ1-2, with TRBD1 as a possible D gene (6 bases). CDR3 protein: CASSIRTDGGGYTF. CDR3 bases: TGTGCCAGTAGTATTAGGACAGACGGAGGTGGCTACACCTTC. Using reference TRBV19 and TRBJ1-2 for the parts outside the CDR3, the full variable domain is DGGITQSPKYLFRKEGQNVTLSCEQNLNHDAMYWYRQDPGQGLRLIYYSQIVNDFQKGDIAEGYSVSREKKESFPLTVTSAQKNPTAFYLCASSIRTDGGGYTFGSGTRLTVV.